This T cell receptor (beta chain) came from a study of blood T cell repertoires in COVID-19. Turning to the study itself: The samples span acute and convalescent COVID-19 from the United States, Italy and Spain.

In the study's own analysis: Reference gene primers were amplified, and this amplification served to estimate nucleated cell counts. Some clones are missing from TCRdb's copy, which holds only in-frame ones; the method was immunoSEQ multiplex PCR. V and J calls and clone size are those listed in that table; D and trimming were worked out from the DNA. The sample carries fewer than 300,000 clones, 75% to 95% recorded once. Germline loops: CDR1 KGHDR, CDR2 SFDVKD. Trimming removed 3 bases from V and 7 bases from J; junction bases left unmatched: 9. This CDR3 has 16 amino acids. The clonotype comes from a person under 30 with COVID-19, enrolled during active disease. The chain employs TRBV24-1 and TRBJ1-2; 11 nucleotides align to TRBD1. Sample: peripheral blood. The CDR3 sequence: CATSDHGTGGVGGYTF. In nucleotides, the CDR3 is TGTGCCACCAGTGATCACGGGACAGGGGGAGTAGGTGGCTACACCTTC.